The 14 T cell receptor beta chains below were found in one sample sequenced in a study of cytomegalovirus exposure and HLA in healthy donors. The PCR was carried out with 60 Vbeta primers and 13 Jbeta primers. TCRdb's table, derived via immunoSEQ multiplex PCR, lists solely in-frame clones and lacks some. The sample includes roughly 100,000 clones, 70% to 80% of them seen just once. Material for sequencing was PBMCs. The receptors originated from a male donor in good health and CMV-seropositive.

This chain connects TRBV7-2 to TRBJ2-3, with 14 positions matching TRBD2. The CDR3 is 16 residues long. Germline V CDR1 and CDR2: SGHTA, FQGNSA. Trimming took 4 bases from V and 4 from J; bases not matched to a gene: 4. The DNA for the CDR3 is TGTGCCAGCAGCTCGGGACTAGCGGGAGAGGCAGATACGCAGTATTTT. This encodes CASSSGLAGEADTQYF.

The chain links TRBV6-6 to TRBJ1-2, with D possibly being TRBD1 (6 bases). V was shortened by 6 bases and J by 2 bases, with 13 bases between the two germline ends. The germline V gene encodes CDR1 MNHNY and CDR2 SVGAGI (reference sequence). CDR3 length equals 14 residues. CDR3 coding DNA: TGTGCCAGCAGAAGGGACCAGGGGAACTATGGCTACACCTTC. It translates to CASRRDQGNYGYTF.

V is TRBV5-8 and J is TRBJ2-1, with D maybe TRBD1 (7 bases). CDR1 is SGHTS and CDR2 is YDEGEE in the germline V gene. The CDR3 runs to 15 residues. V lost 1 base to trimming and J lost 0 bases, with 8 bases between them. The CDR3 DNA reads TGTGCCAGCAGCTTGCAGGGGGGCTCCTACAATGAGCAGTTCTTC. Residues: CASSLQGGSYNEQFF.

As DNA, the CDR3 is TGTGCCAGTAGTCCTAGCGGGAGATTGGGGACCGGGGAGCTGTTTTTT. Translating gives CASSPSGRLGTGELFF. The rearrangement joins TRBV19 to TRBJ2-2, with TRBD2 matching over 10 bases. The ends lost 5 bases at V and 5 bases at J; junction bases unmatched: 8. This CDR3 contains 16 residues. Germline CDR1 reads LNHDA; CDR2 reads SQIVND (reference sequence).

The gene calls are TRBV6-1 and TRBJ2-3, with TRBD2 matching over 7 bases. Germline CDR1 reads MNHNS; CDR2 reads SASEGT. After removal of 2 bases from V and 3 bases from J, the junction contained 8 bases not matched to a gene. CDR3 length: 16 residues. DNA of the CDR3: TGTGCCAGCAGTGAATTCGGCGGGAGTCTAACAGATACGCAGTATTTT. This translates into CASSEFGGSLTDTQYF.

The CDR3 DNA reads TGTGCCACCTCCCACAGGGCCTACGAGCAGTACTTC. The encoded protein is CATSHRAYEQYF. The genes are TRBV15 and TRBJ2-7; the D gene is possibly TRBD1 (6 bases). Germline V gene lookup returns CDR1 LNHNV and CDR2 YYDKDF (reference sequence). The CDR3 has 12 residues. V lost 8 bases and J lost 2, with 10 bases in between.

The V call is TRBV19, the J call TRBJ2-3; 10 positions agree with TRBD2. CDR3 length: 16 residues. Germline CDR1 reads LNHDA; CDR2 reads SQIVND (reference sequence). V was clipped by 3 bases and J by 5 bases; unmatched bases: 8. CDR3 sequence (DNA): TGTGCCAGTAGTATTTTAAGCGGGAGGGCCGAAGATACGCAGTATTTT. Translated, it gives CASSILSGRAEDTQYF.

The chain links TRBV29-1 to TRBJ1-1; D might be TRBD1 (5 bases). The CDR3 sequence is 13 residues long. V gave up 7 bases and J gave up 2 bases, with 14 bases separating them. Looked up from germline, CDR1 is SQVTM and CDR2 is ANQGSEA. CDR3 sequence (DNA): TGCAGCGCCACCCTCACAGGTAACACTGAAGCTTTCTTT. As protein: CSATLTGNTEAFF.

CDR3 nucleotide sequence: TGTGCCAGCAGTTTATATCAGGGGACGCAGCTAGACCAGTACTTC. It is translated as CASSLYQGTQLDQYF. This chain uses TRBV28 with TRBJ2-5, with D possibly matching TRBD1 (6 bases). The CDR3 is 15 amino acids. The V end was cut by 1 base, the J end by 10 bases, with 19 bases between. CDR1 MDHEN and CDR2 SYDVKM come from the germline V gene.

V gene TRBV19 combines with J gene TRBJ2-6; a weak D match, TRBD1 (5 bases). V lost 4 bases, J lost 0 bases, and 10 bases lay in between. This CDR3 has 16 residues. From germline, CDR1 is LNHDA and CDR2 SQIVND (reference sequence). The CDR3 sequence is CASSSRQFSGANVLTF. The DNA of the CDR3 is TGTGCCAGTAGTAGTCGACAGTTCTCTGGGGCCAACGTCCTGACTTTC.

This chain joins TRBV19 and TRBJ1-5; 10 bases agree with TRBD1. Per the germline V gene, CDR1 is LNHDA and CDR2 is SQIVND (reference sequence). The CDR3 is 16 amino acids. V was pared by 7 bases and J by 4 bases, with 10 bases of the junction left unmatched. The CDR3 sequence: CASKPQTGGLNQPQHF. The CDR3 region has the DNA TGTGCCAGTAAGCCCCAGACAGGGGGCCTTAATCAGCCCCAGCATTTT.

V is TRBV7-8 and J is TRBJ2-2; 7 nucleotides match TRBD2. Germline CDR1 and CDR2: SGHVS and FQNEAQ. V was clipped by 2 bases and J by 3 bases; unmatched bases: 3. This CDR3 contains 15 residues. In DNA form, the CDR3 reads TGTGCCAGCAGCTTACGGCGGGAGTACACCGGGGAGCTGTTTTTT. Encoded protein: CASSLRREYTGELFF.

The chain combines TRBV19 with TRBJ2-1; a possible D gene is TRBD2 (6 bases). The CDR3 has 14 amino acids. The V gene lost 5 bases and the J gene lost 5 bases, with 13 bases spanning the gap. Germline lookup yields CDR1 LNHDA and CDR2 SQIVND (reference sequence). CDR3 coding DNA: TGTGCCAGTAGTGATGGCGGGAACAACAATGAGCAGTTCTTC. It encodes CASSDGGNNNEQFF.

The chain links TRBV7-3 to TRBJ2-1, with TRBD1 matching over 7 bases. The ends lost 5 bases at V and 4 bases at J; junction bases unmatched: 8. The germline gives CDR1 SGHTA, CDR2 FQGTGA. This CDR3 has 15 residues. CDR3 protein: CASSLEGGSYNEQFF. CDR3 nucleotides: TGTGCCAGCAGCCTCGAAGGGGGCTCATACAATGAGCAGTTCTTC.